This TCR beta chain appears in the sequencing data of a study of T cell responses to AZD1222 COVID-19 vaccine. Turning to this clone: Compared with germline, one end of the junction differs, possibly owing to a read error.

Clones were read by immunoSEQ multiplex PCR, and TCRdb kept only the in-frame ones, dropping some. The sample has about 54,000 clones, around four fifths seen once. Germline V CDR1 and CDR2: SGHRS, YFSETQ. The CDR3 sequence is 16 residues long. This TCR came from an adult in good health. The sequencing here drew on peripheral blood, taken on day 0 of AZD1222 vaccination. V gene TRBV5-1 combines with J gene TRBJ2-5, with a possible D match to TRBD2 (6 bases). The CDR3 sequence is CASSLVGGGYQETQYF. DNA for the CDR3: TGCGCCAGCAGTTTGGTAGGAGGAGGGTACCAAGAGACCCAGTACTTC. Filled out from reference TRBV5-1 and TRBJ2-5, the complete variable domain reads KAGVTQTPRYLIKTRGQQVTLSCSPISGHRSVSWYQQTPGQGLQFLFEYFSETQRNKGNFPGRFSGRQFSNSRSEMNVSTLELGDSALYLCASSLVGGGYQETQYFGPGTRLLVL.